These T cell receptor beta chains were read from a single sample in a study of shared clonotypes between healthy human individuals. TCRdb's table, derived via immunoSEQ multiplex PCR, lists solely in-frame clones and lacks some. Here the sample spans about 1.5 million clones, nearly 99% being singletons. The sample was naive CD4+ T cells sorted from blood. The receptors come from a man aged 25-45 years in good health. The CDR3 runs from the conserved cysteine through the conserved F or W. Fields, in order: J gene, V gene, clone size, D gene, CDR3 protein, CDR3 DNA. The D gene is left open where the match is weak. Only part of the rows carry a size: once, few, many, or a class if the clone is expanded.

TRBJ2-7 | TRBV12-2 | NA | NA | CASRLVASGRVSYEQYF | TGTGCAAGTCGCTTAGTGGCTAGCGGGAGGGTCTCCTACGAGCAGTACTTC
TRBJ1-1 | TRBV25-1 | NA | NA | CASRGGLLTEAFF | TGTGCCAGCAGGGGGGGACTTTTAACTGAAGCTTTCTTT
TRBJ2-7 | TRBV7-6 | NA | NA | CASSPSGYEQYF | TGTGCCAGCAGCCCCTCGGGCTACGAGCAGTACTTC
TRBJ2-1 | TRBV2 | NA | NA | CASAQQGRNNEQFF | TGTGCCAGCGCTCAACAGGGGAGGAACAATGAGCAGTTCTTC
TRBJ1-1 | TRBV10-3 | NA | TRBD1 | CAIGHRGTAEAFF | TGTGCCATCGGGCACAGGGGGACCGCTGAAGCTTTCTTT
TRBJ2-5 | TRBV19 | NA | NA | CASSMYGTAGFSSETQYF | TGTGCCAGTAGTATGTACGGGACCGCAGGGTTTTCATCAGAGACCCAGTACTTC
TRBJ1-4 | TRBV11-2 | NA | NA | CASSDPRGGGEKLFF | TGTGCCAGCAGCGACCCCAGGGGTGGTGGTGAAAAACTGTTTTTT
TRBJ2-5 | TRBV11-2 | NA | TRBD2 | CASKASGGGSQETQYF | TGTGCCAGCAAGGCTAGCGGGGGAGGGTCCCAAGAGACCCAGTACTTC
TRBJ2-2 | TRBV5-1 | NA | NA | CASSLGKPGELFF | TGCGCCAGCAGCTTGGGTAAACCCGGGGAGCTGTTTTTT
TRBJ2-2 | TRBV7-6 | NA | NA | CASSLAAAGELFF | TGTGCCAGCAGCTTAGCCGCAGCCGGGGAGCTGTTTTTT
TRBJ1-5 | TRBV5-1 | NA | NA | CASSSDGDPYQPQHF | TGCGCCAGCAGCTCCGATGGTGACCCCTATCAGCCCCAGCATTTT
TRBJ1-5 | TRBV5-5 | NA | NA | CASSLVSGNNQPQHF | TGTGCCAGCAGCTTAGTGTCAGGGAACAATCAGCCCCAGCATTTT
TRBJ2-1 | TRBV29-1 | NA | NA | CSGSGGITYNEQFF | TGCAGCGGGTCAGGCGGGATCACCTACAATGAGCAGTTCTTC
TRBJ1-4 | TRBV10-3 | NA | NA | CAISDDTPGKLFF | TGTGCCATCAGTGACGACACACCGGGAAAACTGTTTTTT
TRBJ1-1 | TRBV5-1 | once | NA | CASSSSEIALSAFF | TGCGCCAGCAGCTCATCAGAGATAGCCTTATCAGCTTTCTTT
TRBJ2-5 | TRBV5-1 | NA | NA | CASSLSPGRETQYF | TGCGCCAGCAGCTTAAGCCCCGGAAGAGAGACCCAGTACTTC